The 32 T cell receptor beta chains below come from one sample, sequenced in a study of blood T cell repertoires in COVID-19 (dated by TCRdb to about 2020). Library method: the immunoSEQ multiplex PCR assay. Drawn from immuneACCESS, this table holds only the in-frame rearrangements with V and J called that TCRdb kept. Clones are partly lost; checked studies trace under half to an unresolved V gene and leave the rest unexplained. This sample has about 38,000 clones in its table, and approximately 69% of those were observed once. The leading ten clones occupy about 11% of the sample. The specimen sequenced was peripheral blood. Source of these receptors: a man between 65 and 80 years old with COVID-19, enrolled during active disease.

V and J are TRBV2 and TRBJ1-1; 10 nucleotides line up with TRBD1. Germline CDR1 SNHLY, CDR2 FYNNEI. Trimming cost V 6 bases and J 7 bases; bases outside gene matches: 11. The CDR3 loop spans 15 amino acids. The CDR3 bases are TGTGCCAGCAGAGAGGGACGGACAGGGGGGATTGAAGCTTTCTTT. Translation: CASREGRTGGIEAFF. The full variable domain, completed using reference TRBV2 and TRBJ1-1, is EPEVTQTPSHQVTQMGQEVILRCVPISNHLYFYWYRQILGQKVEFLVSFYNNEISEKSEIFDDQFSVERPDGSNFTLKIRSTKLEDSAMYFCASREGRTGGIEAFFGQGTRLTVV.

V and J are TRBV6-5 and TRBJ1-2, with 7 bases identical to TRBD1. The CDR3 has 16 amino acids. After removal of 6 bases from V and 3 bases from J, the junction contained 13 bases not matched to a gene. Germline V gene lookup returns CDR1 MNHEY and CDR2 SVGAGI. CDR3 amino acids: CASSYLGTDFYYGYTF. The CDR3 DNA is TGTGCCAGCAGCTACCTCGGGACAGACTTTTACTATGGCTACACCTTC.

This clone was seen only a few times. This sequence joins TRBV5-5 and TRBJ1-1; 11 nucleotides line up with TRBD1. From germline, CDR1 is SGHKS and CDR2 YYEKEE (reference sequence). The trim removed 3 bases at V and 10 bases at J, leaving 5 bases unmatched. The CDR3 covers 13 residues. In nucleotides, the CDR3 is TGTGCCAGCAGCTGGACAGGGGGCTCAGGAGCTTTCTTT. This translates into CASSWTGGSGAFF. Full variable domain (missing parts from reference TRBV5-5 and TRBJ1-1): DAGVTQSPTHLIKTRGQQVTLRCSPISGHKSVSWYQQVLGQGPQFIFQYYEKEERGRGNFPDRFSARQFPNYSSELNVNALLLGDSALYLCASSWTGGSGAFFGQGTRLTVV.

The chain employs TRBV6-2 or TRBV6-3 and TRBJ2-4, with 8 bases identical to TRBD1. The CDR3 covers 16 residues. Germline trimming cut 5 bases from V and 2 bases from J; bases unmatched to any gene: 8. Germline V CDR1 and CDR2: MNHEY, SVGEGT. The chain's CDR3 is CASSPTTGVTKNIQYF. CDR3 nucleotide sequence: TGTGCCAGCAGTCCAACGACAGGGGTAACCAAAAACATTCAGTACTTC.

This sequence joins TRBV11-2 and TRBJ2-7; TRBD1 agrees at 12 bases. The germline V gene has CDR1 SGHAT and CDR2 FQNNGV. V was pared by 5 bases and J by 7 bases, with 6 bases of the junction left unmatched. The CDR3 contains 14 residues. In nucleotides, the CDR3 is TGTGCCAGCAGCCGGGACAGGGGGCTTTTGGAGCAGTACTTC. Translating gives CASSRDRGLLEQYF.

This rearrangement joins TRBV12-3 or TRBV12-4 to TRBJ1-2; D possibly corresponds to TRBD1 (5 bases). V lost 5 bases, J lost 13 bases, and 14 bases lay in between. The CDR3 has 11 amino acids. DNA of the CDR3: TGTGCCAGCAGTACTCGGTTCGGGGGCACCTTC. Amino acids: CASSTRFGGTF.

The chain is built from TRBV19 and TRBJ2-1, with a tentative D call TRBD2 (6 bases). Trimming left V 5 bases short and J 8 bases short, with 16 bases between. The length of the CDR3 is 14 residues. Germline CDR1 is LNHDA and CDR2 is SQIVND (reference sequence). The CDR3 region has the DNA TGTGCCAGTAGTTATAGCGGTAGCCCCCATGAGCAGTTCTTC. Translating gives CASSYSGSPHEQFF.

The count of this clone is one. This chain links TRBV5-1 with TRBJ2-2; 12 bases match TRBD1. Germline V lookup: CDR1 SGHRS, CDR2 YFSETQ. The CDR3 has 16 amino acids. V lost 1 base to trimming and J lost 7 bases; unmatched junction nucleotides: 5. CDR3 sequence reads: CASSLLGQGADGELFF. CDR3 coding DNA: TGCGCCAGCAGCTTGCTGGGACAGGGGGCCGACGGGGAGCTGTTTTTT.

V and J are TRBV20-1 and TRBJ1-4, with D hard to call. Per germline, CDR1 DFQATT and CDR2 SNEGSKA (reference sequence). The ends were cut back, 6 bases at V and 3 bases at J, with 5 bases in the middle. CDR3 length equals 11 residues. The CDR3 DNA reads TGCAGTGCCCGGGCTAATGAAAAACTGTTTTTT. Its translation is CSARANEKLFF.

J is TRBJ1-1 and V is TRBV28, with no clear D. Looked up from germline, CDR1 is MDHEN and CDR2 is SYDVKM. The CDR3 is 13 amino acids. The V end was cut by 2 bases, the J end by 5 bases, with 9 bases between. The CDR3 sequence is CASSLEGRTEAFF. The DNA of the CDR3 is TGTGCCAGCAGTTTAGAGGGAAGAACTGAAGCTTTCTTT. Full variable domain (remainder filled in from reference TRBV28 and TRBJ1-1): DVKVTQSSRYLVKRTGEKVFLECVQDMDHENMFWYRQDPGLGLRLIYFSYDVKMKEKGDIPEGYSVSREKKERFSLILESASTNQTSMYLCASSLEGRTEAFFGQGTRLTVV.

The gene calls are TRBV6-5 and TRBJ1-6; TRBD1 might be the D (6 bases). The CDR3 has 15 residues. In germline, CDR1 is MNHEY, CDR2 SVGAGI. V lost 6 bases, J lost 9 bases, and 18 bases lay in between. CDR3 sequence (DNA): TGTGCCAGCAGCCCCTTAGGGGGATGGGCTTCACCCCTCCACTTT. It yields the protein CASSPLGGWASPLHF.

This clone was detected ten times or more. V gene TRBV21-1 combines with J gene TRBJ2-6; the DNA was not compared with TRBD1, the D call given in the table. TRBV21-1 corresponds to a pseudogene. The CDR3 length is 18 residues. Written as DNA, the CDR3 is TGTGCCAGCAGCAGACAGGAGAAATTCAGCTCTGGGGCCAACGTCCTGACTTTC. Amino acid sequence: CASSRQEKFSSGANVLTF.

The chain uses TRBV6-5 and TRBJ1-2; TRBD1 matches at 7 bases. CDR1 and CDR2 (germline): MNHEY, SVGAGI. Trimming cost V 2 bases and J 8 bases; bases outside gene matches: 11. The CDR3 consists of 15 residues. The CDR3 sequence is CASSYRGQVQAGYTF. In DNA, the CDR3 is TGTGCCAGCAGTTACCGCGGACAGGTCCAAGCCGGCTACACCTTC.

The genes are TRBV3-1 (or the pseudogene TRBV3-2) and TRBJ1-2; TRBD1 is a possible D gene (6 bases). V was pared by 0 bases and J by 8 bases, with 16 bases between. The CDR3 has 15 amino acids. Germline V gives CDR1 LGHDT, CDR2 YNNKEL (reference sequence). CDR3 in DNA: TGTGCCAGCAGCCAAGATATTAGGGACAATGGAGGCTACACCTTC. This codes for CASSQDIRDNGGYTF.

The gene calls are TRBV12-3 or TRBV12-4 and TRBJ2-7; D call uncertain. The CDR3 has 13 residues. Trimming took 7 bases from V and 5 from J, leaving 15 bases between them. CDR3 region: CASTPPSGNEQYF. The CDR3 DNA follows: TGTGCCAGCACCCCCCCGTCGGGTAACGAGCAGTACTTC.

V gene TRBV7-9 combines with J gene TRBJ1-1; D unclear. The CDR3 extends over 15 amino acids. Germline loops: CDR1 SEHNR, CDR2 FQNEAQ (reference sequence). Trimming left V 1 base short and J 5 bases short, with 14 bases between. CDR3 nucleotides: TGTGCCAGCAGCTTAGGCGACTACCGAATAACTGAAGCTTTCTTT. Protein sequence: CASSLGDYRITEAFF.

In nucleotides, the CDR3 is TGTGCCAGCAGCCACCAGATGGGGACTAGCGCAAATGAGCAGTTCTTC. Encoded protein: CASSHQMGTSANEQFF. V and J are TRBV7-9 and TRBJ2-1, with 10 bases that match TRBD2. This CDR3 spans 16 amino acids. Germline CDR1 and CDR2: SEHNR and FQNEAQ (reference sequence). Trimming cost V 5 bases and J 7 bases; bases outside gene matches: 11.

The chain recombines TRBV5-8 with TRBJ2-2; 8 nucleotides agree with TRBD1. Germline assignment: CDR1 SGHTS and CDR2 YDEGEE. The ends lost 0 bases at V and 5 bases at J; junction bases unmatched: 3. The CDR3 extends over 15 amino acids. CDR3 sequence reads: CASSLGTGRTGELFF. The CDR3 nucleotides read TGTGCCAGCAGCTTGGGGACAGGGCGAACCGGGGAGCTGTTTTTT.

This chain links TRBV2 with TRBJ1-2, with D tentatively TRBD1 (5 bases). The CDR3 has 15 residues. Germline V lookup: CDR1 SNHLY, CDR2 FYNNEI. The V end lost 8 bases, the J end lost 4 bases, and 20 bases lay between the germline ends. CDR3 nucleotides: TGTGCCAGCTCAGGGAGGGCAGGGCCTATCTATGGCTACACCTTC. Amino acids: CASSGRAGPIYGYTF.

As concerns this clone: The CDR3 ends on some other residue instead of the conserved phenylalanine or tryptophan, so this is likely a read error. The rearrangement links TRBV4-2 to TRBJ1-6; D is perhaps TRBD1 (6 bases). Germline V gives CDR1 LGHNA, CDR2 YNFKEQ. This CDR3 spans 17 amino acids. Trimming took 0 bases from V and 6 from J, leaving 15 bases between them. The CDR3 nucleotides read TGTGCCAGCAGCCAAGACCCCCAGGGGACGCGTAATTCACCCCTCCACCTT. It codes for CASSQDPQGTRNSPLHL.

CDR3 sequence reads: CASSISASATETQYF. The DNA for the CDR3 is TGTGCCAGTAGTATCTCTGCTAGCGCTACAGAGACCCAGTACTTC. The chain links TRBV19 to TRBJ2-5; tentative D call: TRBD2 (6 bases). Between the trimmed V and J ends, which lost 3 bases and 4 bases, there was a span of 15 bases. Looked up from germline, CDR1 is LNHDA and CDR2 is SQIVND (reference sequence). The CDR3 consists of 15 residues.

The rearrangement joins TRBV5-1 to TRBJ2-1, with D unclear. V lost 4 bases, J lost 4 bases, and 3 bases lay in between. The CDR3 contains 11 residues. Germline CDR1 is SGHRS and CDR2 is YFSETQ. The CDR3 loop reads CASSRYNEQFF. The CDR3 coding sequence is TGCGCCAGCAGCCGTTACAATGAGCAGTTCTTC.

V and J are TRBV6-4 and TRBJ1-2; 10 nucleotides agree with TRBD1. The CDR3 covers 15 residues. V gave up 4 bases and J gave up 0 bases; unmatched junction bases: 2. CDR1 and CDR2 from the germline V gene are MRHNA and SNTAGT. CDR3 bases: TGTGCCAGCAGTGCCGGGACAGGGGCTAACTATGGCTACACCTTC. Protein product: CASSAGTGANYGYTF.

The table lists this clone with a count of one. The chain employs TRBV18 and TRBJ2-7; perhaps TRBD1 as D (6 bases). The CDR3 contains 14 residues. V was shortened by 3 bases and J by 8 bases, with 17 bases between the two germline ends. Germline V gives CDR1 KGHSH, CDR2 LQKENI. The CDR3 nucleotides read TGTGCCAGCTCACCGCTTACGGACAGTCGCCAGCAGTACTTC. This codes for CASSPLTDSRQQYF.

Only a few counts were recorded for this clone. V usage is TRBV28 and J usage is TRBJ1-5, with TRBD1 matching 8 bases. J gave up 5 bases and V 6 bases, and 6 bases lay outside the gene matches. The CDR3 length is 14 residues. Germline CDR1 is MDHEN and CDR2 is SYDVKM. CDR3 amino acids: CASSGGQGHQPQHF. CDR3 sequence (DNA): TGTGCCAGCAGCGGCGGACAGGGTCATCAGCCCCAGCATTTT.

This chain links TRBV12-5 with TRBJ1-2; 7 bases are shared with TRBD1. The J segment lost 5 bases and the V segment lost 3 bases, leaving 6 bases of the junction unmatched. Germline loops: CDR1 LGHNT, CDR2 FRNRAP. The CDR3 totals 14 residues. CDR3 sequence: CASGLSAGGYGYTF. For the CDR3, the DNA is TGTGCTAGTGGTTTAAGCGCAGGGGGGTATGGCTACACCTTC.

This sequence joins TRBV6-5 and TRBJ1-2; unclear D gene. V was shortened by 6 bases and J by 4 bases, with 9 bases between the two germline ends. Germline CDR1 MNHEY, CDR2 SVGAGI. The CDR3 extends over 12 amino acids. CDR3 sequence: CASRDWAYGYTF. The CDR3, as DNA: TGTGCCAGCAGGGATTGGGCCTATGGCTACACCTTC.

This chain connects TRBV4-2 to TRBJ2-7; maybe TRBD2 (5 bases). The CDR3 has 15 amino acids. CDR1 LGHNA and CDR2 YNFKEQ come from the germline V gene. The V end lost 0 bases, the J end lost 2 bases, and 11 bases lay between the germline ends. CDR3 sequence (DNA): TGTGCCAGCAGCCAAGAAGGAGGACGACCCTACGAGCAGTACTTC. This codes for CASSQEGGRPYEQYF.

CDR3 DNA sequence: TGCAGTGCTAGTTGGGGGACTAGCGGGACAAATGAGCAGTTCTTC. The encoded protein is CSASWGTSGTNEQFF. This chain uses TRBV20-1 with TRBJ2-1, with 13 bases aligning to TRBD2. J was trimmed by 7 bases and V by 3 bases; bases with no gene match: 6. Germline loops: CDR1 DFQATT, CDR2 SNEGSKA (reference sequence). The CDR3 is made up of 15 amino acids.

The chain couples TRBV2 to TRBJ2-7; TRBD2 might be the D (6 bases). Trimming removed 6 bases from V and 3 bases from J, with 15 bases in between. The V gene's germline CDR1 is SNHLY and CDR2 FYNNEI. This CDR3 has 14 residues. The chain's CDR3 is CASRTGSLLYEQYF. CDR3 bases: TGTGCCAGCAGAACCGGGAGCCTCCTCTACGAGCAGTACTTC. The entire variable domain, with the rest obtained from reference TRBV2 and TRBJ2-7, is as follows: EPEVTQTPSHQVTQMGQEVILRCVPISNHLYFYWYRQILGQKVEFLVSFYNNEISEKSEIFDDQFSVERPDGSNFTLKIRSTKLEDSAMYFCASRTGSLLYEQYFGPGTRLTVT.

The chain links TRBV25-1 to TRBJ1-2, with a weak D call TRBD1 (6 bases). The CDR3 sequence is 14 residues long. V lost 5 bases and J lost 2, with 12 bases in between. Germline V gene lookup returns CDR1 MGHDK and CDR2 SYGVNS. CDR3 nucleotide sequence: TGTGCCAGCAGTAAGGACAGTTCAAACTATGGCTACACCTTC. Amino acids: CASSKDSSNYGYTF.

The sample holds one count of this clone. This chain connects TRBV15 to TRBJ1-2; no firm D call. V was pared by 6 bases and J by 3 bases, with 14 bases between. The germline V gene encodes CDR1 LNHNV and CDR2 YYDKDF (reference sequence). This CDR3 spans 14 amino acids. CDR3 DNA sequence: TGTGCCACCAGAAAATACGTAACGGACTATGGCTACACCTTC. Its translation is CATRKYVTDYGYTF.